This TCR beta chain was found in a study of shared clonotypes between healthy human individuals. Profiling relied on immunoSEQ multiplex PCR, and the TCRdb table lists in-frame clones only, not all of them. Among roughly 680,000 clones, 72% were seen once, and the ten largest hold under 2%. Comments on this clone: Its antigen is undetermined.

Study results and limitations: Rarefaction curves obtained for sorted subsets showed sequencing incomplete despite large depth.

The length of the CDR3 is 15 residues. V dropped 5 bases and J dropped 1; count of bases not matched to a gene: 7. Per the germline V gene, CDR1 is SEHNR and CDR2 is FQNEAQ (reference sequence). The specimen was memory CD4+ T cells sorted from blood. Subset given: CD45RA-negative fraction. This sequence originates from a woman aged 25 to 39 in good health. This chain uses TRBV7-9 with TRBJ1-1; TRBD1 agrees at 7 bases. The CDR3 DNA sequence: TGTGCCAGCAGCCCAAACAGGGGATCGAACACTGAAGCTTTCTTT. Translating gives CASSPNRGSNTEAFF.